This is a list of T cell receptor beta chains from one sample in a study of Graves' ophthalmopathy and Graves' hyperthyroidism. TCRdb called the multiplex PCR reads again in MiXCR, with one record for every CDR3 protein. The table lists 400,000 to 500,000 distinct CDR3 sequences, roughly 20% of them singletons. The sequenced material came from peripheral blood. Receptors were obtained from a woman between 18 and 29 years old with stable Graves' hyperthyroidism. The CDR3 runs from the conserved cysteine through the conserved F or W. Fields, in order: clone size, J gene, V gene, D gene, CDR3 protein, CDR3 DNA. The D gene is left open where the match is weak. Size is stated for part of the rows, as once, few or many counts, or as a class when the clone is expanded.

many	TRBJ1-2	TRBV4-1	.	CASRQGDYGYTF	TGCGCCAGCAGGCAGGGTGACTATGGCTACACCTTC
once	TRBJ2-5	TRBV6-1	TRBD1	CASRDRGLGETQYF	TGTGCCAGCCGGGACAGGGGGCTCGGAGAGACCCAGTACTTC
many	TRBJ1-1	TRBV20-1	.	CSAKWNTEAFF	TGCAGTGCTAAATGGAACACTGAAGCTTTCTTT
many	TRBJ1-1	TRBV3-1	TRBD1	CASSQEGATGPAFF	TGTGCCAGCAGCCAAGAAGGAGCGACAGGGCCGGCTTTCTTT
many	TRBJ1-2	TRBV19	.	CASSVREDTGDDYGYTF	TGTGCCAGTAGTGTTCGAGAGGACACCGGGGATGACTATGGCTACACCTTC
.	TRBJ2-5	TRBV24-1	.	CAPATDLQETQYF	TGTGCCCCCGCTACAGACCTCCAAGAGACCCAGTACTTC
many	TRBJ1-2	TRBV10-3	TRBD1	CAISVTGTGDGYTF	TGTGCCATCAGTGTTACCGGGACAGGGGATGGCTACACCTTC
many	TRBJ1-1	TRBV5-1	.	CASSPARERVAEAFF	TGCGCCAGCAGCCCTGCCAGGGAGAGAGTCGCTGAAGCTTTCTTT
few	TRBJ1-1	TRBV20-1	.	CSVAFGGPNTEAFF	TGCAGTGTGGCGTTTGGGGGGCCTAACACTGAAGCTTTCTTT
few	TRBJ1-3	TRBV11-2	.	CASSSYTGPSGNTIYF	TGTGCCAGCAGCTCCTACACAGGGCCCTCTGGAAACACCATATATTTT
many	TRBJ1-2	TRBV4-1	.	CASSQDAWGNSYNYGYTF	TGCGCCAGCAGCCAAGATGCGTGGGGGAACTCTTATAACTATGGCTACACCTTC
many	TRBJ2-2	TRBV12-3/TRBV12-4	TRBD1	CASTGQAGTGELFF	TGTGCCAGCACCGGACAGGCTGGGACCGGGGAGCTGTTTTTT
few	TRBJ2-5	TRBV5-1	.	CASSPGHLIRETQYF	TGCGCCAGCAGCCCGGGACACCTCATCCGAGAGACCCAGTACTTC
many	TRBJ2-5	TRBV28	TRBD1	CASSRDRGHQETQYF	TGTGCCAGCAGTCGCGACAGGGGGCATCAAGAGACCCAGTACTTC
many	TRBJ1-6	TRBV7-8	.	CASSEIWSSYNSPLHF	TGTGCCAGCAGCGAAATCTGGAGCTCCTATAATTCACCCCTCCACTTT
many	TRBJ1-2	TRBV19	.	CASSMNRKNGYTF	TGTGCCAGTAGTATGAACAGGAAAAATGGCTACACCTTC
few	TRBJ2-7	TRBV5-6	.	CASSLIRADEQYF	TGTGCCAGCAGCCTGATTCGGGCGGACGAGCAGTACTTC
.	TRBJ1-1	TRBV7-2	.	CASSQSGTNTEAFF	TGTGCCAGCAGCCAATCCGGGACGAACACTGAAGCTTTCTTT
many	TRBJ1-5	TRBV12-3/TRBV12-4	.	CASSLGTGNQPQHF	TGTGCCAGCAGTTTAGGAACGGGGAATCAGCCCCAGCATTTT
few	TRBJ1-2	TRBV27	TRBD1	CASSFLNVRQGSGYTF	TGTGCCAGCAGTTTCCTTAATGTGCGACAGGGGTCTGGCTACACCTTC
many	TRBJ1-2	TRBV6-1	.	CASTAERQTYGYTF	TGTGCCAGCACTGCAGAGCGTCAGACCTATGGCTACACCTTC
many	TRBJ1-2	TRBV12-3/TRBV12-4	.	CASRPGNYGYTF	TGTGCCAGCAGACCCGGCAACTATGGCTACACCTTC
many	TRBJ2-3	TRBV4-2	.	CASSQDLRRPTIGYTQYF	TGTGCCAGCAGCCAAGATCTTAGGAGGCCCACTATCGGGTATACGCAGTATTTT
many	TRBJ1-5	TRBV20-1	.	CSASHSVGGQPQHF	TGCAGTGCTAGCCATTCGGTAGGGGGACAGCCCCAGCATTTT
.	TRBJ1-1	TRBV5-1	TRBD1	CASSGQGAPAFF	TGCGCCAGCAGCGGACAGGGGGCGCCTGCTTTCTTT
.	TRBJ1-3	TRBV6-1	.	CATLSGGPGNTIYF	TGTGCCACCCTAAGCGGAGGCCCTGGAAACACCATATATTTT
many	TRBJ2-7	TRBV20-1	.	CSAQPESYEQYF	TGCAGTGCCCAGCCTGAATCCTACGAGCAGTACTTC
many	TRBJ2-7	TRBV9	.	CASSVLPPLAQVEQYF	TGTGCCAGCAGCGTCCTCCCCCCACTAGCCCAGGTCGAGCAGTACTTC
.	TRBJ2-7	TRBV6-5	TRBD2	CASSWTSGVIYEQYF	TGTGCCAGCAGTTGGACTAGCGGGGTTATCTACGAGCAGTACTTC
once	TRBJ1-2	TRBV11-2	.	CASSLEGASNYGYTF	TGTGCCAGCAGCTTAGAGGGGGCGAGCAACTATGGCTACACCTTC
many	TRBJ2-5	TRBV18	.	CASSPPRGRGLQETQYF	TGTGCCAGCTCACCACCGCGCGGCAGGGGCCTCCAAGAGACCCAGTACTTC
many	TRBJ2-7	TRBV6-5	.	CASSTTSPGQYF	TGTGCCAGCAGTACGACATCCCCCGGGCAGTACTTC
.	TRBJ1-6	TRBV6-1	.	CASRPRWENSPLHF	TGTGCCAGCAGACCGCGATGGGAAAATTCACCCCTCCACTTT
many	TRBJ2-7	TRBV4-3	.	CASSQYQGAGAYEQYF	TGCGCCAGCAGCCAATATCAGGGGGCGGGGGCCTACGAGCAGTACTTC
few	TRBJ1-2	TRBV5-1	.	CASSFGSDGGYTF	TGCGCCAGCAGCTTCGGCTCCGATGGGGGCTACACCTTC
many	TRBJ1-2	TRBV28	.	CASRTYSAGDYGYTF	TGTGCCAGCAGAACCTACAGTGCGGGGGACTATGGCTACACCTTC
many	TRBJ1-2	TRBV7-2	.	CASSSAGGYGYTF	TGTGCCAGCAGCTCAGCCGGGGGCTATGGCTACACCTTC
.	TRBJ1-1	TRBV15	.	CATSRDANTEAFF	TGTGCCACCAGCAGAGATGCTAACACTGAAGCTTTCTTT
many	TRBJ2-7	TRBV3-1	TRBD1	CASSGGTGLSYEQYF	TGTGCCAGCAGTGGCGGGACAGGGCTCTCCTACGAGCAGTACTTC
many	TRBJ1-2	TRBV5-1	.	CASSSGPTNYGYTF	TGCGCCAGCAGTTCCGGGCCAACTAACTATGGCTACACCTTC
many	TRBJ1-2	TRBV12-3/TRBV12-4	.	CASSQIGLNYGYTF	TGTGCCAGCAGTCAAATCGGGTTGAACTATGGCTACACCTTC
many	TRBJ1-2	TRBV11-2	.	CASSLDHGTGSGYTF	TGTGCCAGCAGCTTAGATCACGGTACAGGGAGTGGCTACACCTTC